A single sample gave rise to the 25 T cell receptor beta chains below, sequenced in a study of early stage breast cancer tumors. The assay was immunoSEQ multiplex PCR, and TCRdb's table has in-frame clones only and misses some. Among 25,000 to 35,000 clones listed, 60% to 80% were seen once. Material: blood. The source of these receptors is a person aged 35-50 years with breast cancer.

The chain combines TRBV28 with TRBJ2-3, with D perhaps matching TRBD2 (6 bases). This CDR3 has 16 residues. CDR1 is MDHEN, CDR2 SYDVKM, per germline. Trimming removed 2 bases at V and 3 bases at J, with 15 bases between. For the CDR3, the DNA is TGTGCCAGCAGTTTAGTTAGTAGCGGTGGGACAGATACGCAGTATTTT. Encoded protein: CASSLVSSGGTDTQYF.

The V and J genes are TRBV10-3 and TRBJ2-3; TRBD1 matches 8 bases. This CDR3 region has 13 residues. Trimming cost V 3 bases and J 6 bases; bases outside gene matches: 2. The germline CDR1 and CDR2 sequences are ENHRY and SYGVKD. In DNA form, the CDR3 reads TGTGCCATCAGTGAAGGACAGGGCGATACGCAGTATTTT. Protein sequence: CAISEGQGDTQYF.

The J gene is TRBJ2-1, the V gene TRBV10-1, with D unresolved. The CDR3 is 9 residues long. Germline-derived CDR1 and CDR2 are WNHNN and SYGVQD (reference sequence). V was trimmed by 9 bases and J by 12 bases, leaving 9 bases between them. CDR3 sequence: CARLTGQFF. The CDR3, as DNA: TGCGCCAGGTTGACGGGGCAGTTCTTC.

In its sample, this clone was seen a few times. CDR3 amino acids: CATSRTGVNQPQHF. In DNA, the CDR3 is TGTGCCACCAGCAGGACAGGGGTGAATCAGCCCCAGCATTTT. The J gene is TRBJ1-5, the V gene TRBV15; 8 nucleotides match TRBD1. The germline gives CDR1 LNHNV, CDR2 YYDKDF (reference sequence). The length of the CDR3 is 14 residues. Trimming at V came to 3 bases and at J to 4 bases, leaving 2 bases not matched to a gene.

The V call is TRBV9, the J call TRBJ2-3; unclear D gene. Germline loops: CDR1 SGDLS, CDR2 YYNGEE. The CDR3 runs 12 residues. V was trimmed by 5 bases and J by 6 bases, leaving 10 bases between them. CDR3 residues: CASSESSDTQYF. DNA of the CDR3: TGTGCCAGCAGTGAGAGCTCCGATACGCAGTATTTT.

This sequence joins TRBV7-3 and TRBJ1-1; the match to TRBD1 covers 8 bases. Germline trimming cut 2 bases from V and 1 base from J; bases unmatched to any gene: 6. Germline values: CDR1 SGHTA, CDR2 FQGTGA. The CDR3 spans 16 residues. As DNA, the CDR3 is TGTGCCAGCAGCTTATCCGGGACAGGAAGGAACACTGAAGCTTTCTTT. Translation gives CASSLSGTGRNTEAFF.

This chain uses TRBV5-1 with TRBJ1-1; 10 nucleotides line up with TRBD1. Germline V gene lookup returns CDR1 SGHRS and CDR2 YFSETQ. This CDR3 comprises 15 residues. The V gene end was trimmed by 3 bases and the J gene end by 1 base; junction bases not matched to a gene: 3. The CDR3 reads CASSWGQGTNTEAFF. The CDR3, as DNA: TGCGCCAGCAGCTGGGGACAGGGGACGAACACTGAAGCTTTCTTT.

In DNA form, the CDR3 reads TGTGCCAGCTCAATATACGGGGAGCTGTTTTTT. The encoded protein is CASSIYGELFF. This chain links TRBV18 with TRBJ2-2; no reliable D call. The V gene lost 5 bases and the J gene lost 7 bases, with 5 bases spanning the gap. Germline V lookup: CDR1 KGHSH, CDR2 LQKENI. The CDR3 is 11 amino acids.

By share of the sample, this clone is medium-sized (0.01 to 0.1%). The chain links TRBV5-1 to TRBJ1-3; no definite D call. CDR1 and CDR2 (germline): SGHRS, YFSETQ. The CDR3 totals 16 residues. Trimming left V 0 bases short and J 1 base short, with 11 bases between. CDR3 loop: CASSLAGLSSGNTIYF. CDR3 nucleotides: TGCGCCAGCAGCTTGGCCGGCCTGAGTTCTGGAAACACCATATATTTT.

This chain connects TRBV2 to TRBJ1-1, with TRBD1 identical over 7 bases. The CDR3 is made up of 16 amino acids. V dropped 1 base and J dropped 6; count of bases not matched to a gene: 11. Per the germline V gene, CDR1 is SNHLY and CDR2 is FYNNEI. CDR3 in DNA: TGTGCCAGCAGTGAAGGGGGAACAGGGGTTGAACCTGAAGCTTTCTTT. This codes for CASSEGGTGVEPEAFF.

The chain uses TRBV18 and TRBJ2-1; TRBD2 agrees at 7 bases. Losses at the gene ends were 4 bases for V and 6 bases for J; bases not matched to a gene: 6. CDR1 and CDR2 (germline): KGHSH, LQKENI. The CDR3 contains 14 residues. CDR3 nucleotides: TGTGCCAGCTCACAGGAGCGGGATTCCAATGAGCAGTTCTTC. Its protein product is CASSQERDSNEQFF.

V and J are TRBV29-1 and TRBJ2-1, with unresolved D. Germline values: CDR1 SQVTM, CDR2 ANQGSEA. The CDR3 spans 10 residues. The germline V and J ends were trimmed by 7 bases and 5 bases, with 6 bases remaining between them. This CDR3 reads CSAYHNEQFF. CDR3 nucleotides: TGCAGCGCTTACCACAATGAGCAGTTCTTC.

This clone was counted between two and nine times. V gene TRBV19 combines with J gene TRBJ1-5; D is uncertain. The CDR3 covers 16 residues. V dropped 7 bases and J dropped 4 bases, with 20 bases sitting between them. Germline V gene lookup returns CDR1 LNHDA and CDR2 SQIVND (reference sequence). CDR3 protein: CASTRTLAVGNQPQHF. The CDR3 bases are TGTGCCAGTACCAGAACCTTGGCCGTTGGAAATCAGCCCCAGCATTTT.

The V and J genes are TRBV5-1 and TRBJ1-4; no clear D gene. The CDR3 runs 16 residues. Between the trimmed V and J ends, which lost 4 bases and 1 base, there was a span of 14 bases. From germline, CDR1 is SGHRS and CDR2 YFSETQ. The CDR3 DNA is TGCGCCAGCAGCCGGACTCGCTATCAAACTAATGAAAAACTGTTTTTT. The encoded protein is CASSRTRYQTNEKLFF.

V gene TRBV25-1 combines with J gene TRBJ1-6; 11 bases are a match to TRBD1. Germline V lookup: CDR1 MGHDK, CDR2 SYGVNS. V gave up 6 bases and J gave up 6 bases; unmatched junction bases: 7. This CDR3 has 16 residues. The CDR3 DNA reads TGTGCCAGCAGAGGACAGGGGGCCGGGGGTAATTCACCCCTCCACTTT. This encodes CASRGQGAGGNSPLHF.

The chain recombines TRBV25-1 with TRBJ2-7; D gene uncertain. This CDR3 contains 14 residues. V gave up 1 base and J gave up 0 bases, with 7 bases separating them. From germline, CDR1 is MGHDK and CDR2 SYGVNS. CDR3 residues: CASSEFVHSYEQYF. CDR3 DNA sequence: TGTGCCAGCAGTGAATTCGTCCACTCCTACGAGCAGTACTTC.

The rearrangement uses TRBV5-4 and TRBJ2-7; a weak D match, TRBD1 (5 bases). V gave up 4 bases and J gave up 2 bases, with 16 bases separating them. Per the germline V gene, CDR1 is SGHNT and CDR2 is YYREEE (reference sequence). The CDR3 runs to 15 residues. The CDR3 reads CASSPRQGDPYEQYF. CDR3 bases: TGTGCCAGCAGCCCTCGCCAGGGTGACCCCTACGAGCAGTACTTC.

The chain links TRBV9 to TRBJ2-1, with D perhaps matching TRBD2 (6 bases). V was trimmed by 0 bases and J by 1 base, leaving 8 bases between them. This CDR3 has 15 amino acids. Germline lookup yields CDR1 SGDLS and CDR2 YYNGEE. The DNA for the CDR3 is TGTGCCAGCAGCGTAGAAGCGGGTTCCTACAATGAGCAGTTCTTC. Translated, it gives CASSVEAGSYNEQFF.

This chain uses TRBV2 with TRBJ2-7, with D unresolved. Trimming shortened V by 4 bases and J by 1 base, and 2 bases separated the two germline ends. CDR3 length: 11 amino acids. Germline V gives CDR1 SNHLY, CDR2 FYNNEI. This chain's CDR3 is CASSGSYEQYF. The CDR3 DNA reads as TGTGCCAGCAGTGGATCCTACGAGCAGTACTTC.

The chain is built from TRBV6-4 and TRBJ2-3, with 10 bases identical to TRBD2. Germline-derived CDR1 and CDR2 are MRHNA and SNTAGT. V lost 5 bases and J lost 6; bases outside the gene matches: 11. The CDR3 totals 16 residues. The DNA for the CDR3 is TGTGCCAGCAGTCCCGAAGCGGGAGGGCCGGCTGATACGCAGTATTTT. It encodes CASSPEAGGPADTQYF.

This clone was seen a handful of times. This chain uses TRBV25-1 with TRBJ1-4, with TRBD1 matching 8 bases. CDR1 MGHDK and CDR2 SYGVNS come from the germline V gene. Trimming took 5 bases from V and 4 from J; bases not matched to a gene: 15. CDR3 length equals 18 residues. Here the CDR3 DNA reads TGTGCCAGCAGTCTATACGGACAGGGTCATACGGATAATGAAAAACTGTTTTTT. It specifies CASSLYGQGHTDNEKLFF.

This chain uses TRBV4-3 with TRBJ2-7; 11 bases map to TRBD1. Per the germline V gene, CDR1 is LGHNA and CDR2 is YSLEER. J lost 6 bases, V lost 4 bases, and 8 bases had no gene match. CDR3 size: 15 residues. The CDR3 coding sequence is TGCGCCAGCAGCCGAGGACAGGGGGCTATGGTCGAGCAGTACTTC. Its protein is CASSRGQGAMVEQYF.

This clone was seen just once. This chain connects TRBV28 to TRBJ1-2; D call uncertain. The CDR3 runs to 12 residues. Per the germline V gene, CDR1 is MDHEN and CDR2 is SYDVKM. The germline V and J ends were trimmed by 5 bases and 5 bases, with 9 bases remaining between them. DNA for the CDR3: TGTGCCAGCAGTAAGGAGAGGTATGGCTACACCTTC. Its translation is CASSKERYGYTF.

This chain joins TRBV29-1 and TRBJ1-1, with a weak D call TRBD1 (6 bases). Germline values: CDR1 SQVTM, CDR2 ANQGSEA. This CDR3 has 12 residues. V gave up 7 bases and J gave up 6 bases, with 15 bases separating them. The CDR3 nucleotides read TGCAGCGCCGGGCTTGAGGGGGCTGAAGCTTTCTTT. This codes for CSAGLEGAEAFF.

The gene calls are TRBV6-6 and TRBJ1-1; no clear D. V dropped 7 bases and J dropped 7 bases, with 10 bases sitting between them. The CDR3 has 11 amino acids. Germline V gene lookup returns CDR1 MNHNY and CDR2 SVGAGI (reference sequence). CDR3 residues: CASTGFGEAFF. The CDR3 bases are TGTGCCAGCACGGGCTTCGGTGAAGCTTTCTTT.